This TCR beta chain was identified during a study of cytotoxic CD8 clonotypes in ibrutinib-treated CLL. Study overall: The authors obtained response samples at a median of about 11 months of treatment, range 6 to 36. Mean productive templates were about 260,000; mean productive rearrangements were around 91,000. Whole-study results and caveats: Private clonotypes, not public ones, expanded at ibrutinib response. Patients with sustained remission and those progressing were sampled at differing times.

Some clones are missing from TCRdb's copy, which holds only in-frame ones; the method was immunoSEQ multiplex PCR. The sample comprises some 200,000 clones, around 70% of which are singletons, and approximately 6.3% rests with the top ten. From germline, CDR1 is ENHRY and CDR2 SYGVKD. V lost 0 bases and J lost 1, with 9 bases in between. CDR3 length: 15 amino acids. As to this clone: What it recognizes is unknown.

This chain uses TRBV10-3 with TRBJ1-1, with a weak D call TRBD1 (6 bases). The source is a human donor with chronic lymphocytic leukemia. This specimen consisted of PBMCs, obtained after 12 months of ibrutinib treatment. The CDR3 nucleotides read TGTGCCATCAGTGAGTCTAAAGGGGGGAACACTGAAGCTTTCTTT. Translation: CAISESKGGNTEAFF.